The TCR beta chain described here comes from a study of T cells after yellow fever vaccination. TCRdb recomputed calls from the 5' RACE reads with MiXCR, one row per CDR3 protein. Of roughly 500,000 distinct CDR3 sequences listed, about a fifth are singletons. This clonotype occurred a few times. Germline CDR1 is DFQATT and CDR2 is SNEGSKA (reference sequence). Trimming took 0 bases from V and 6 from J; bases not matched to a gene: 5. This CDR3 region has 13 residues. The chain uses TRBV20-1 and TRBJ2-7, with 7 bases matching TRBD2. This receptor was taken from a man aged 30-40 years who received the YFV17D yellow fever vaccine. Sequenced material: PBMCs, taken 15 days after the yellow fever booster vaccination. The CDR3 loop is CSAREGGRREQYF. The CDR3 DNA follows: TGCAGTGCTAGAGAGGGGGGGAGACGCGAGCAGTACTTC.